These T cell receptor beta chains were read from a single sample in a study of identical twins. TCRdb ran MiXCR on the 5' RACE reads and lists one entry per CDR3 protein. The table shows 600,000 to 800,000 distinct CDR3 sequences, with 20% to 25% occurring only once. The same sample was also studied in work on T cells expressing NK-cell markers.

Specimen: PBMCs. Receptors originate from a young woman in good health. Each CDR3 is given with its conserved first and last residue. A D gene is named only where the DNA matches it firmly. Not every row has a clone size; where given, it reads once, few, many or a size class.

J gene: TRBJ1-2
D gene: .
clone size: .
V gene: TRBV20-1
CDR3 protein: CSVVQGLGYTF
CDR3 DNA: TGCAGTGTGGTACAGGGCCTTGGCTACACCTTC

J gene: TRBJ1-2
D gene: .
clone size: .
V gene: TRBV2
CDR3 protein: CASSGSNVDYGYTF
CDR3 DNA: TGTGCCAGCAGTGGGTCCAACGTGGACTATGGCTACACCTTC

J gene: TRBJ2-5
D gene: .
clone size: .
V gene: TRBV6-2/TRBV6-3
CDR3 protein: CASSYKDSQETQYF
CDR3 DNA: TGTGCCAGCAGTTACAAGGACAGCCAAGAGACCCAGTACTTC

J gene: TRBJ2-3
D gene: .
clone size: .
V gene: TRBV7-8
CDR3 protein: CASSFLFDTQYF
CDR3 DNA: TGTGCCAGCAGCTTTTTATTTGATACGCAGTATTTT

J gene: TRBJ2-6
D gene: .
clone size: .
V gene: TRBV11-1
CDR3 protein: CASSFKRQRPYHSGANVLTF
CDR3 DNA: TGTGCCAGCAGCTTTAAGCGACAGCGACCCTACCACTCTGGGGCCAACGTCCTGACTTTC

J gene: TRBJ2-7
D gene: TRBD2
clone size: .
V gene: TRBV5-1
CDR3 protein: CASSLIGAGVSYEQYF
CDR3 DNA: TGCGCCAGCAGCTTGATCGGGGCGGGAGTTAGCTACGAGCAGTACTTC

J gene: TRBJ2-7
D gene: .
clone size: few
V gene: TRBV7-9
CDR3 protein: CASSLGGKNGGYEQYF
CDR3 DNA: TGTGCCAGCAGCTTAGGTGGTAAAAACGGCGGCTACGAGCAGTACTTC

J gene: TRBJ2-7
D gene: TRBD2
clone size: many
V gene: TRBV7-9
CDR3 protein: CASSSLTSGRYEQYF
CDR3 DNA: TGTGCCAGCAGCTCCTTGACTAGCGGGCGCTACGAGCAGTACTTC

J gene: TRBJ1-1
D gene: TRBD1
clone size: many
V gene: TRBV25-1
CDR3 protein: CASSGPGGTARLFNTEAFF
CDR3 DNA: TGTGCCAGCAGTGGACCCGGAGGGACAGCTCGACTCTTTAACACTGAAGCTTTCTTT

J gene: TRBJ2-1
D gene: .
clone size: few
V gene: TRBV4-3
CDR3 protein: CASSQETKTMNNEQFF
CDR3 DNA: TGCGCCAGCAGCCAAGAAACGAAGACGATGAACAATGAGCAGTTCTTC

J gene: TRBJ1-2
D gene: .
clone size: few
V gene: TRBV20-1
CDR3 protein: CSAEDGSHGYTF
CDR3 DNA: TGCAGTGCCGAAGACGGTTCTCATGGCTACACCTTC

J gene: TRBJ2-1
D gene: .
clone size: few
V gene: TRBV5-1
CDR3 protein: CASSLSDPLDEQFF
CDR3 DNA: TGCGCCAGCAGCTTGTCCGACCCCCTAGATGAGCAGTTCTTC

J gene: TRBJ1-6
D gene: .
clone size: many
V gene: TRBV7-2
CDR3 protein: CASSLKGAGNSPLHF
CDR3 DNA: TGTGCCAGCAGCTTAAAGGGCGCGGGGAATTCACCCCTCCACTTT

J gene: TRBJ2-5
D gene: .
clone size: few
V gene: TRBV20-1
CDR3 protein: CSAISAQETQYF
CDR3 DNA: TGCAGTGCTATCTCGGCTCAAGAGACCCAGTACTTC

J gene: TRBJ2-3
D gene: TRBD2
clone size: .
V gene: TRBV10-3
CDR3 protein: CAIGASGGAGSDTQYF
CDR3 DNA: TGTGCCATCGGGGCTAGCGGGGGGGCCGGGTCAGATACGCAGTATTTT

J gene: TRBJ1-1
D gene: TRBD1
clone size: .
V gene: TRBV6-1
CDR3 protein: CASSPGTGKGNTEAFF
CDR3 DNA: TGTGCCAGCAGCCCCGGGACAGGGAAGGGAAACACTGAAGCTTTCTTT

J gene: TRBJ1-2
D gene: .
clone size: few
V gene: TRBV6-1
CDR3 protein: CASTGRPNYGYTF
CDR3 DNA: TGTGCCAGCACCGGGCGGCCAAACTATGGCTACACCTTC

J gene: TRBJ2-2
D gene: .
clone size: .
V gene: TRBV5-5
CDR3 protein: CASSSRLLSGELFF
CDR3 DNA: TGTGCCAGCAGCTCTCGGCTCCTCTCCGGGGAGCTGTTTTTT

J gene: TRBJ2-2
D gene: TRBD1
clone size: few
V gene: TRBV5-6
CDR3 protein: CASSPRGRDTGELFF
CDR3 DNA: TGTGCCAGCAGCCCCAGGGGGCGGGACACCGGGGAGCTGTTTTTT

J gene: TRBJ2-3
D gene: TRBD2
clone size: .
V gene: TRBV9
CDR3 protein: CASSLLAGVGWIDTQYF
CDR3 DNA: TGTGCCAGCAGCCTGCTAGCGGGAGTGGGTTGGATAGATACGCAGTATTTT

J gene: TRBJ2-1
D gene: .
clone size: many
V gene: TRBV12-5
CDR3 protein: CASGLNGGAGNEQFF
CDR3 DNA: TGTGCTAGTGGTTTGAACGGCGGGGCAGGGAATGAGCAGTTCTTC

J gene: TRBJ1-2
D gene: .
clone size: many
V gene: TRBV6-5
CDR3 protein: CASRGSHYGYTF
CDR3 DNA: TGTGCCAGCAGAGGCAGCCACTATGGCTACACCTTC

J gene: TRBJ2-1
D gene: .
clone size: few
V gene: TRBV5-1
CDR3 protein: CASSLRGPPYNEQFF
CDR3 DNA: TGCGCCAGCAGCTTGAGGGGACCCCCTTACAATGAGCAGTTCTTC

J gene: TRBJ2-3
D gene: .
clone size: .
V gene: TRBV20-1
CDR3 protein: CSPARRADTQYF
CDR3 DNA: TGCAGTCCTGCACGGCGGGCAGATACGCAGTATTTT